The TCR beta chain under discussion was sequenced for a study of beta chain features in type 1 diabetes. The isolated RNA, all of it, was reverse transcribed, so expressed TCRB transcripts were what got sequenced. Around 3.5 million reads on average were seen across naive, central memory and regulatory T cell samples. The assay was immunoSEQ multiplex PCR, and TCRdb's table has in-frame clones only and misses some. The sample has 55,000 to 85,000 clones, roughly 50% seen once. Concerning this clone itself: What it recognizes is unknown.

Findings of the study overall: For patients and controls alike, PCR might favor shorter templates to the same degree. Shorter TCRB CDR3s, moderately but significantly so, marked every one of the four CD4+ subsets in Type 1 diabetes patients.

What was sequenced was central memory CD4+ T cells from blood. The origin of this receptor is a man younger than 45 with type 1 diabetes.

Written as DNA, the CDR3 is TGTGCCTGGAGTACCCAGCGCCGGGACAGTACTAACTATGGCTACACCTTC. This codes for CAWSTQRRDSTNYGYTF. This chain uses TRBV30 with TRBJ1-2; TRBD1 matches at 7 bases. The V gene end was trimmed by 2 bases and the J gene end by 0 bases; junction bases not matched to a gene: 12. Germline loops: CDR1 GTSNPN, CDR2 SVGIG (reference sequence). This CDR3 spans 17 amino acids.